Shown below are 22 T cell receptor beta chains from a single sample sequenced in a study of blood T cell repertoires in COVID-19. Clones were sequenced by immunoSEQ multiplex PCR, and TCRdb holds only the in-frame ones, with some missing. The sample has 150,000 to 200,000 clones, approximately 86% seen once. Input material: peripheral blood. Source of these receptors: a man in his forties or fifties with active or convalescent COVID-19.

This sequence joins TRBV19 and TRBJ2-1; 8 bases fit TRBD2. This CDR3 contains 14 residues. Germline assignment: CDR1 LNHDA and CDR2 SQIVND (reference sequence). V dropped 0 bases and J dropped 6; count of bases not matched to a gene: 1. CDR3 nucleotides: TGTGCCAGTAGTATAGAGCTAGCGGGCAATGAGCAGTTCTTC. This translates into CASSIELAGNEQFF.

V is TRBV7-2 and J is TRBJ2-5; weak D call: TRBD2 (7 bases). The germline gives CDR1 SGHTA, CDR2 FQGNSA. CDR3 length equals 14 residues. V was pared by 3 bases and J by 5 bases, with 13 bases between. The CDR3, as DNA: TGTGCCAGCAGCTTGGGAGGGGGGGTCGAGACCCAGTACTTC. It specifies CASSLGGGVETQYF.

V is TRBV9 and J is TRBJ1-1; D ambiguous. Trimming stripped 4 bases from V and 0 bases from J, with 7 bases between. The CDR3 length is 13 residues. The germline V gene encodes CDR1 SGDLS and CDR2 YYNGEE. The CDR3 DNA sequence: TGTGCCAGCAGCCCCGGTATGAACACTGAAGCTTTCTTT. Amino acids: CASSPGMNTEAFF.

The genes are TRBV5-1 and TRBJ2-3; D perhaps matches TRBD1 (5 bases). Germline V gene sequence: CDR1 SGHRS, CDR2 YFSETQ. The CDR3 is made up of 16 amino acids. Trimming stripped 5 bases from V and 6 bases from J, with 22 bases between. The chain's CDR3 is CASRSGLGAAGDTQYF. In DNA form, the CDR3 reads TGCGCCAGCAGATCGGGTCTAGGGGCCGCCGGGGATACGCAGTATTTT.

The chain is built from TRBV24-1 and TRBJ2-2; tentative D call: TRBD1 (6 bases). The CDR3 has 16 amino acids. V lost 1 base and J 4 bases, leaving 12 bases between the germline ends. Germline CDR1 is KGHDR and CDR2 is SFDVKD. CDR3 nucleotide sequence: TGTGCCACCAGTGATTTCAGGGGTATTGGCACCGGGGAGCTGTTTTTT. Protein sequence: CATSDFRGIGTGELFF.

The gene calls are TRBV14 and TRBJ1-2, with 7 bases identical to TRBD1. From germline, CDR1 is SGHDN and CDR2 FVKESK. The CDR3 has 14 residues. Germline trimming cut 1 base from V and 6 bases from J; bases unmatched to any gene: 5. This CDR3 reads CASSQVRQGDGYTF. CDR3 DNA: TGTGCCAGCAGCCAAGTTCGACAGGGAGATGGCTACACCTTC.

The V call is TRBV12-3 or TRBV12-4, the J call TRBJ1-1; possibly TRBD1 for D (6 bases). This CDR3 has 12 residues. V lost 5 bases and J lost 9, with 13 bases in between. The CDR3: CASSARDTQAFF. The CDR3, as DNA: TGTGCCAGCAGTGCCCGGGACACACAAGCTTTCTTT.

The gene calls are TRBV2 and TRBJ2-5, with D possibly being TRBD2 (6 bases). The V gene's germline CDR1 is SNHLY and CDR2 FYNNEI. The germline V and J ends were trimmed by 3 bases and 4 bases, with 12 bases remaining between them. The CDR3 is 14 amino acids. This CDR3 is CASSDWAGSETQYF. DNA of the CDR3: TGTGCCAGCAGTGATTGGGCGGGGTCAGAGACCCAGTACTTC.

This clone was seen a handful of times. This chain uses TRBV5-1 with TRBJ2-3; D possibly corresponds to TRBD2 (6 bases). This CDR3 region has 15 residues. Per germline, CDR1 SGHRS and CDR2 YFSETQ. Trimming removed 3 bases at V and 3 bases at J, with 14 bases between. The CDR3 bases are TGCGCCAGCAGCTCAACTTACGGGGGAACAGATACGCAGTATTTT. Translation: CASSSTYGGTDTQYF.

This chain uses TRBV9 with TRBJ1-3, with D perhaps TRBD1 (5 bases). The CDR3 has 14 residues. V was trimmed by 4 bases and J by 2 bases, leaving 10 bases between them. CDR1 and CDR2 (germline): SGDLS, YYNGEE. The CDR3 spells CASSLDRAGNTIYF. The CDR3 coding sequence is TGTGCCAGCAGCCTAGACAGAGCTGGAAACACCATATATTTT.

The rearrangement links TRBV5-1 to TRBJ1-2; D unclear. V was pared by 4 bases and J by 8 bases, with 18 bases between. There are 14 residues in the CDR3. CDR1 and CDR2 (germline): SGHRS, YFSETQ. CDR3: CASSGTAQGGGYTF. The CDR3 nucleotides are TGCGCCAGCAGCGGAACCGCTCAAGGAGGAGGCTACACCTTC.

This clone was detected only once. The chain carries TRBV27 and TRBJ2-1; maybe TRBD2 (6 bases). The V end lost 3 bases, the J end lost 2 bases, and 11 bases lay between the germline ends. The germline gives CDR1 MNHEY, CDR2 SMNVEV (reference sequence). The CDR3 covers 15 residues. This CDR3 reads CASSFGAGTYNEQFF. In DNA, the CDR3 is TGTGCCAGCAGTTTCGGGGCGGGGACCTACAATGAGCAGTTCTTC.

This clone was detected once. The V and J genes are TRBV3-1 (or the pseudogene TRBV3-2) and TRBJ1-5, with a possible D match to TRBD1 (5 bases). Trimming shortened V by 2 bases and J by 8 bases, and 13 bases separated the two germline ends. This CDR3 has 14 residues. Germline CDR1 is LGHDT and CDR2 is YNNKEL (reference sequence). CDR3: CASSQYSGGEPQHF. DNA for the CDR3: TGTGCCAGCAGCCAATATTCGGGGGGTGAGCCCCAGCATTTT.

This chain links TRBV2 with TRBJ2-1, with a possible D match to TRBD1 (6 bases). Trimming removed 6 bases from V and 8 bases from J, with 17 bases in between. Germline V gene sequence: CDR1 SNHLY, CDR2 FYNNEI. The CDR3 loop spans 14 amino acids. CDR3 sequence reads: CASSRTERSDEQFF. CDR3 coding DNA: TGTGCCAGCAGCAGGACAGAGAGGTCCGATGAGCAGTTCTTC.

This chain links TRBV30 with TRBJ1-5, with 7 bases matching TRBD1. CDR1 is GTSNPN and CDR2 is SVGIG in the germline V gene (reference sequence). The CDR3 covers 11 residues. CDR3 in amino acids: CRQGGRKPQHF. The CDR3 DNA reads as TGTCGTCAGGGGGGTAGGAAGCCCCAGCATTTT.

The CDR3 loop is CATQEDRGRQETQYF. The CDR3 DNA is TGTGCCACCCAAGAGGACAGGGGGCGCCAAGAGACCCAGTACTTC. The V gene is TRBV2, the J gene TRBJ2-5; 11 bases fit TRBD1. The CDR3 contains 15 residues. V dropped 10 bases and J dropped 1; count of bases not matched to a gene: 8. CDR1 is SNHLY and CDR2 is FYNNEI in the germline V gene.

This chain uses TRBV10-3 with TRBJ2-7; 13 nucleotides match TRBD2. V trimming: 6 bases; J trimming: 4 bases; junction bases outside the gene matches: 3. The CDR3 length is 14 residues. From germline, CDR1 is ENHRY and CDR2 SYGVKD. CDR3 sequence: CAIRGTSGDYEQYF. In nucleotides, the CDR3 is TGTGCCATCAGGGGGACTAGCGGGGATTACGAGCAGTACTTC.

The V and J genes are TRBV7-3 and TRBJ2-5; possibly TRBD1 for D (7 bases). Germline loops: CDR1 SGHTA, CDR2 FQGTGA. V was trimmed by 2 bases and J by 3 bases, leaving 10 bases between them. The CDR3 runs to 14 residues. DNA of the CDR3: TGTGCCAGCAGCTTAGGAGGGGGCAAAGAGACCCAGTACTTC. Translation: CASSLGGGKETQYF.

In this sample, this clone turned up once. The chain employs TRBV19 and TRBJ2-1; D may be TRBD2 (6 bases). The CDR3 runs 13 residues. The V and J ends lost 7 bases and 3 bases respectively, with 10 bases between them. Per the germline V gene, CDR1 is LNHDA and CDR2 is SQIVND (reference sequence). CDR3 protein: CASNPGLYNEQFF. The CDR3, as DNA: TGTGCCAGTAACCCGGGACTCTACAATGAGCAGTTCTTC.

This rearrangement joins TRBV27 to TRBJ2-2; TRBD1 aligns across 11 bases. CDR1 and CDR2 (germline): MNHEY, SMNVEV (reference sequence). This CDR3 region has 16 residues. The V gene end was trimmed by 5 bases and the J gene end by 4 bases; junction bases not matched to a gene: 6. CDR3 nucleotide sequence: TGTGCCAGCAGTCCAACGGGGACAGGGGGCACCGGGGAGCTGTTTTTT. This translates into CASSPTGTGGTGELFF.

The chain links TRBV28 to TRBJ2-3; TRBD2 matches 9 bases. Unmatched junction bases numbered 3, after V lost 4 bases and J lost 1 base. The CDR3 consists of 15 residues. Germline V gene sequence: CDR1 MDHEN, CDR2 SYDVKM. The CDR3, as DNA: TGTGCCAGCAGTTCCTGGACTAGCGGCACAGATACGCAGTATTTT. Translation: CASSSWTSGTDTQYF.

This clone showed up just a few times. The rearrangement links TRBV19 to TRBJ2-2; 7 bases are a match to TRBD1. Germline V gene lookup returns CDR1 LNHDA and CDR2 SQIVND (reference sequence). J lost 2 bases, V lost 7 bases, and 7 bases had no gene match. This CDR3 spans 15 amino acids. The CDR3 sequence is CASKGGTLNTGELFF. CDR3 DNA: TGTGCCAGTAAAGGGGGCACCCTTAACACCGGGGAGCTGTTTTTT.